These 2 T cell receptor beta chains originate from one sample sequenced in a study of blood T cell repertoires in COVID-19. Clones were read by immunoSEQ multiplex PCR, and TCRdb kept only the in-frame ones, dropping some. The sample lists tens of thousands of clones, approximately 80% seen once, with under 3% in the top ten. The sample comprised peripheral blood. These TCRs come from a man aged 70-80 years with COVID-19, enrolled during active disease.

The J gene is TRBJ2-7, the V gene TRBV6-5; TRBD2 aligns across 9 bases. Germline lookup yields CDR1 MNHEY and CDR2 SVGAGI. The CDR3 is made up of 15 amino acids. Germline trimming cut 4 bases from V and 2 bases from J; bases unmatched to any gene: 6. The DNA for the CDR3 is TGTGCCAGCAGTTCCCCCAGCGGGAGGACCTACGAGCAGTACTTC. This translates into CASSSPSGRTYEQYF.

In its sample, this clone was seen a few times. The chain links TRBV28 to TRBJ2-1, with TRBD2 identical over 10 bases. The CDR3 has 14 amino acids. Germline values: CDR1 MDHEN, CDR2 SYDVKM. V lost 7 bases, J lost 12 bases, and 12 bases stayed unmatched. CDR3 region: CASKVSSGRGGQFF. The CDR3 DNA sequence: TGTGCCAGCAAAGTGTCTAGCGGGAGAGGTGGGCAGTTCTTC.